This T cell receptor (beta chain) was obtained from a study of blood T cell repertoires in COVID-19. Looking at the study overall: Samples representing acute and convalescent COVID-19 were sourced from the United States, Italy and Spain. PBMCs, B-cell-depleted T cells, or T cells provided the cDNA or gDNA that made up the material.

This clone was seen more than once but under ten times. Under the authors' procedure: Amplification from reference gene primers served as the basis for estimated nucleated cell counts. Clones were read by immunoSEQ multiplex PCR, and TCRdb kept only the in-frame ones, dropping some. For V, J and clone size, that table is used; D and trimming come from the DNA. Of approximately 140,000 clones listed, 70% to 90% are singletons. CDR1 LGHDT and CDR2 YNNKEL come from the germline V gene (reference sequence). V lost 3 bases to trimming and J lost 0 bases; unmatched junction nucleotides: 4. This CDR3 comprises 15 residues.

The source of this sequence is a man between 65 and 80 years old with acute or convalescent COVID-19. The V gene is TRBV3-1 (or the pseudogene TRBV3-2), the J gene TRBJ2-7; 8 nucleotides agree with TRBD1. Sequencing was done on a sample of peripheral blood. The CDR3 coding sequence is TGTGCCAGCAGCCAGGGACAGGCGCCCTCCTACGAGCAGTACTTC. Protein product: CASSQGQAPSYEQYF.